Each of the 28 T cell receptor beta chains below was sequenced from the same sample in a study of response to subunit inactivated influenza vaccine. TCRdb passed the RT-PCR reads through MiXCR, listing each CDR3 protein once. The table includes around 600,000 distinct CDR3 sequences, about 11% detected once. The sample was also reused in another study, on T cells expressing NK-cell markers. That paper states: Beta-chain TCR cDNA was generated via 5'RACE template switching with UMIs.

The sequences come from PBMCs from blood, collected on the day of vaccination. The source of these receptors is a man aged 45 to 65 who received an inactivated influenza vaccine.

This clonotype was recorded a few times. The J gene is TRBJ2-3, the V gene TRBV18; a weak D match, TRBD2 (5 bases). Trimming pared 3 bases from V and 5 bases from J, leaving 12 bases between. The CDR3 is made up of 14 amino acids. Germline CDR1 KGHSH, CDR2 LQKENI. The DNA for the CDR3 is TGTGCCAGCTCACCGATGATAGAGGGAGATACGCAGTATTTT. Its translation is CASSPMIEGDTQYF.

This clonotype has a count of ten or more. This chain connects TRBV10-1 to TRBJ2-1; D not resolved. The CDR3 spans 13 residues. The germline gives CDR1 WNHNN, CDR2 SYGVQD (reference sequence). V lost 0 bases and J lost 10, with 10 bases in between. The CDR3 region has the DNA TGCGCCAGCAGTGAGTCGTATGTAGGAGAGCAGTTCTTC. It translates to CASSESYVGEQFF.

The V call is TRBV3-1, the J call TRBJ2-7; D ambiguous. The V gene's germline CDR1 is LGHDT and CDR2 YNNKEL (reference sequence). This CDR3 region has 16 residues. V lost 3 bases and J 2 bases, leaving 17 bases between the germline ends. The CDR3 DNA follows: TGTGCCAGCAGCCAGAAGCCTCGTCTTGATACCTACGAGCAGTACTTC. Translated, it gives CASSQKPRLDTYEQYF.

This clonotype was seen a handful of times. The chain joins TRBV20-1 to TRBJ2-2; no definite D call. The CDR3 runs 16 residues. Germline loops: CDR1 DFQATT, CDR2 SNEGSKA (reference sequence). V shed 1 base and J shed 1 base, with 13 bases lying between them. CDR3 amino acids: CSARAGYRRNTGELFF. CDR3 in DNA: TGCAGTGCTAGAGCTGGGTACCGGCGGAACACCGGGGAGCTGTTTTTT.

CDR3 sequence reads: CAWSVGSENIQYF. The CDR3, as DNA: TGTGCCTGGAGTGTGGGAAGCGAAAACATTCAGTACTTC. The chain has TRBV30 and TRBJ2-4; D is unclear. V dropped 0 bases and J dropped 5 bases, with 8 bases sitting between them. The germline V gene encodes CDR1 GTSNPN and CDR2 SVGIG (reference sequence). This CDR3 has 13 amino acids. Looking up the rest from reference TRBV30 and TRBJ2-4 gives the full variable domain: SQTIHQWPATLVQPVGSPLSLECTVEGTSNPNLYWYRQAAGRGLQLLFYSVGIGQISSEVPQNLSASRPQDRQFILSSKKLLLSDSGFYLCAWSVGSENIQYFGAGTRLSVL.

The chain carries TRBV7-9 and TRBJ1-1; the D gene is possibly TRBD1 (5 bases). The CDR3 extends over 17 amino acids. Germline V gene sequence: CDR1 SEHNR, CDR2 FQNEAQ (reference sequence). V shed 3 bases and J shed 4 bases, with 21 bases lying between them. The CDR3 nucleotides are TGTGCCAGCAGCTTCCCTGGAATGTTCAGGGAGGGCACTGAAGCTTTCTTT. It yields the protein CASSFPGMFREGTEAFF.

J is TRBJ1-2 and V is TRBV3-1; D not certain. Per germline, CDR1 LGHDT and CDR2 YNNKEL (reference sequence). V gave up 2 bases and J gave up 4 bases, with 8 bases separating them. This CDR3 spans 13 amino acids. CDR3 residues: CASSQHDTYGYTF. DNA of the CDR3: TGTGCCAGCAGCCAACACGACACCTATGGCTACACCTTC.

The chain joins TRBV6-2 or TRBV6-3 to TRBJ2-6; D is unresolved. The CDR3 runs to 18 residues. Germline CDR1 MNHEY, CDR2 SVGEGT. The V end lost 0 bases, the J end lost 0 bases, and 12 bases lay between the germline ends. This CDR3 reads CASSYSTYFSSGANVLTF. CDR3 nucleotides: TGTGCCAGCAGTTACTCGACGTATTTTAGCTCTGGGGCCAACGTCCTGACTTTC.

The rearrangement uses TRBV7-8 and TRBJ1-1, with no clear D. This CDR3 spans 13 amino acids. Germline assignment: CDR1 SGHVS and CDR2 FQNEAQ. V was clipped by 7 bases and J by 2 bases, with 11 bases between them. The CDR3 DNA follows: TGTGCCAGCACCGACGGACGTAACACTGAAGCTTTCTTT. Its translation is CASTDGRNTEAFF.

The V call is TRBV21-1, the J call TRBJ2-5. TRBV21-1 is noted as a pseudogene. This CDR3 region has 13 residues. The CDR3 coding sequence is TGTGCCAGCAGCAACGGTAACCAAGAGACCCAGTACTTC. This translates into CASSNGNQETQYF.

The J gene is TRBJ2-3, the V gene TRBV20-1, with 7 positions matching TRBD2. There are 15 residues in the CDR3. V trimming: 6 bases; J trimming: 0 bases; junction bases outside the gene matches: 9. The germline gives CDR1 DFQATT, CDR2 SNEGSKA (reference sequence). CDR3 protein: CSAATGGFSTDTQYF. CDR3 in DNA: TGCAGTGCCGCCACCGGGGGGTTTAGCACAGATACGCAGTATTTT.

The CDR3 DNA reads TGTGCCAGCAGCGTGACAGGGGCCCCCTACGAGCAGTACTTC. As protein: CASSVTGAPYEQYF. The chain links TRBV2 to TRBJ2-7; TRBD1 matches at 8 bases. Germline values: CDR1 SNHLY, CDR2 FYNNEI. V shed 6 bases and J 2 bases; nucleotides not matched to a gene: 6. The CDR3 has 14 amino acids.

This clonotype appeared a few times. The J gene is TRBJ2-7, the V gene TRBV6-5; no definite D call. V lost 0 bases and J lost 2, with 8 bases in between. Per germline, CDR1 MNHEY and CDR2 SVGAGI. The CDR3 is made up of 14 amino acids. Written as DNA, the CDR3 is TGTGCCAGCAGTTACTCGATTCCCACCTACGAGCAGTACTTC. It yields the protein CASSYSIPTYEQYF.

The sample holds many counts of this clonotype. The V call is TRBV6-5, the J call TRBJ2-7, with D hard to call. Trimming pared 0 bases from V and 5 bases from J, leaving 20 bases between. Per the germline V gene, CDR1 is MNHEY and CDR2 is SVGAGI. CDR3 length equals 17 residues. The chain's CDR3 is CASSYSMTVGRRNEQYF. In DNA, the CDR3 is TGTGCCAGCAGTTACTCGATGACCGTAGGTCGCCGGAACGAGCAGTACTTC.

J is TRBJ2-5 and V is TRBV20-1, with D maybe TRBD1 (6 bases). Germline V CDR1 and CDR2: DFQATT, SNEGSKA (reference sequence). V was cut by 2 bases and J by 3 bases, with 13 bases left in between. The CDR3 length is 14 residues. In DNA, the CDR3 is TGCAGTGCTAGACGCGACAGGTTCGAAGAGACCCAGTACTTC. Residues: CSARRDRFEETQYF.

CDR3 in amino acids: CASSLGSGGYLYEQYF. CDR3 nucleotide sequence: TGTGCCAGCAGCCTGGGAAGCGGGGGGTACCTCTACGAGCAGTACTTC. V and J are TRBV11-2 and TRBJ2-7; TRBD2 agrees at 9 bases. The germline V gene encodes CDR1 SGHAT and CDR2 FQNNGV. J was trimmed by 3 bases and V by 5 bases; bases with no gene match: 11. The CDR3 contains 16 residues.

This clonotype was counted only a few times. The chain uses TRBV6-1 and TRBJ2-1; D possibly corresponds to TRBD2 (6 bases). This CDR3 has 16 amino acids. CDR1 and CDR2 from the germline V gene are MNHNS and SASEGT. V was trimmed by 7 bases and J by 6 bases, leaving 22 bases between them. CDR3 sequence: CASIPQGRDGSNEQFF. DNA for the CDR3: TGTGCCAGCATCCCCCAGGGCAGGGACGGGAGCAATGAGCAGTTCTTC.

This clonotype was found many times. An end of the junction does not agree with germline; a read error may underlie this. The chain is built from TRBV7-9 and TRBJ1-6; 7 nucleotides align to TRBD1. Germline CDR1 and CDR2: SEHNR and FQNEAQ (reference sequence). This CDR3 is 17 amino acids long. The CDR3 here is CASSHGTVTPYDSPLHF. The CDR3 bases are TGTGCCAGCAGCCATGGGACAGTGACCCCCTATGATTCACCCCTCCACTTT.

Here the CDR3 reads CASSLLSVGYTF. The CDR3 DNA is TGTGCCAGCAGTTTATTATCGGTTGGCTACACCTTC. This rearrangement joins TRBV28 to TRBJ1-2; no clear D gene. The V gene's germline CDR1 is MDHEN and CDR2 SYDVKM. The CDR3 loop spans 12 amino acids. The V end lost 1 base, the J end lost 7 bases, and 7 bases lay between the germline ends.

This clonotype was seen a handful of times. The chain couples TRBV12-3 or TRBV12-4 to TRBJ1-3; D is uncertain. This CDR3 comprises 16 residues. V shed 2 bases and J shed 0 bases, with 11 bases lying between them. The CDR3 here is CASSLWAADSGNTIYF. As DNA, the CDR3 is TGTGCCAGCAGTTTATGGGCAGCAGACTCTGGAAACACCATATATTTT.

CDR3 loop: CSVVRGANTGELFF. The CDR3 DNA is TGCAGCGTTGTTCGGGGAGCGAACACCGGGGAGCTGTTTTTT. The chain uses TRBV29-1 and TRBJ2-2; D might be TRBD2 (5 bases). This CDR3 comprises 14 residues. The V gene's germline CDR1 is SQVTM and CDR2 ANQGSEA. Trimming removed 4 bases from V and 0 bases from J, with 9 bases in between.

This clonotype was found a few times. The chain recombines TRBV5-1 with TRBJ2-5; no definite D call. The CDR3 totals 14 residues. The V end was cut by 4 bases, the J end by 2 bases, with 12 bases between. Germline lookup yields CDR1 SGHRS and CDR2 YFSETQ. The CDR3 spells CASSPGLTQETQYF. The CDR3 DNA reads as TGCGCCAGCAGCCCAGGTCTCACTCAAGAGACCCAGTACTTC.

The rearrangement joins TRBV20-1 to TRBJ2-3; 9 bases are shared with TRBD1. The length of the CDR3 is 15 residues. Trimming removed 5 bases from V and 2 bases from J; junction bases left unmatched: 8. Germline values: CDR1 DFQATT, CDR2 SNEGSKA (reference sequence). In DNA form, the CDR3 reads TGCAGTGCTCGCGGGGACAGGGATTACACAGATACGCAGTATTTT. Its translation: CSARGDRDYTDTQYF.

The chain is built from TRBV28 and TRBJ2-7, with a tentative D call TRBD1 (5 bases). Trimming left V 6 bases short and J 5 bases short, with 23 bases between. CDR3 length: 16 amino acids. Looked up from germline, CDR1 is MDHEN and CDR2 is SYDVKM. For the CDR3, the DNA is TGTGCCAGCAGACGCCTGGGGCAGGCCGTTTTAAACGAGCAGTACTTC. Translated, it gives CASRRLGQAVLNEQYF.

This clonotype has a handful of counts. The rearrangement links TRBV5-8 to TRBJ2-1; 7 bases fit TRBD1. The CDR3 totals 17 residues. Trimming took 0 bases from V and 7 from J; bases not matched to a gene: 13. CDR1 SGHTS and CDR2 YDEGEE come from the germline V gene. The chain's CDR3 is CASSLVARTGYGNEQFF. The CDR3, as DNA: TGTGCCAGCAGCTTGGTAGCCAGGACAGGTTATGGTAATGAGCAGTTCTTC. Full variable domain (rest looked up from reference TRBV5-8 and TRBJ2-1): EAGVTQSPTHLIKTRGQQATLRCSPISGHTSVYWYQQALGLGLQFLLWYDEGEERNRGNFPPRFSGRQFPNYSSELNVNALELEDSALYLCASSLVARTGYGNEQFFGPGTRLTVL.

In this sample, this clonotype turned up many times. The chain combines TRBV6-5 with TRBJ2-5; possibly TRBD2 for D (7 bases). CDR3 length: 15 amino acids. In germline, CDR1 is MNHEY, CDR2 SVGAGI. Between the trimmed V and J ends, which lost 0 bases and 2 bases, there was a span of 10 bases. CDR3 sequence: CASSYSRGGQETQYF. The CDR3 region has the DNA TGTGCCAGCAGTTACTCGAGGGGGGGACAAGAGACCCAGTACTTC.

This clonotype was detected a few times. V and J are TRBV6-2 or TRBV6-3 and TRBJ2-7, with D perhaps given as TRBD1 or TRBD2 (5 bases each). CDR1 and CDR2 from the germline V gene are MNHEY and SVGEGT. The V and J ends lost 9 bases and 0 bases respectively, with 21 bases between them. The CDR3 totals 16 residues. CDR3 nucleotide sequence: TGTGCCAGTAAGAGATTCCGGGGACGGAGCTCCTACGAGCAGTACTTC. Amino acid sequence: CASKRFRGRSSYEQYF.

This clonotype was detected many times. The chain links TRBV19 to TRBJ1-1, with 9 positions matching TRBD1. This CDR3 contains 15 residues. Per the germline V gene, CDR1 is LNHDA and CDR2 is SQIVND (reference sequence). V lost 6 bases, J lost 3 bases, and 8 bases stayed unmatched. The CDR3 protein is CASSRTGAVYTEAFF. The CDR3 DNA sequence: TGTGCCAGTAGCCGGACAGGGGCTGTGTACACTGAAGCTTTCTTT. Complete variable domain (other parts from reference TRBV19 and TRBJ1-1): DGGITQSPKYLFRKEGQNVTLSCEQNLNHDAMYWYRQDPGQGLRLIYYSQIVNDFQKGDIAEGYSVSREKKESFPLTVTSAQKNPTAFYLCASSRTGAVYTEAFFGQGTRLTVV.